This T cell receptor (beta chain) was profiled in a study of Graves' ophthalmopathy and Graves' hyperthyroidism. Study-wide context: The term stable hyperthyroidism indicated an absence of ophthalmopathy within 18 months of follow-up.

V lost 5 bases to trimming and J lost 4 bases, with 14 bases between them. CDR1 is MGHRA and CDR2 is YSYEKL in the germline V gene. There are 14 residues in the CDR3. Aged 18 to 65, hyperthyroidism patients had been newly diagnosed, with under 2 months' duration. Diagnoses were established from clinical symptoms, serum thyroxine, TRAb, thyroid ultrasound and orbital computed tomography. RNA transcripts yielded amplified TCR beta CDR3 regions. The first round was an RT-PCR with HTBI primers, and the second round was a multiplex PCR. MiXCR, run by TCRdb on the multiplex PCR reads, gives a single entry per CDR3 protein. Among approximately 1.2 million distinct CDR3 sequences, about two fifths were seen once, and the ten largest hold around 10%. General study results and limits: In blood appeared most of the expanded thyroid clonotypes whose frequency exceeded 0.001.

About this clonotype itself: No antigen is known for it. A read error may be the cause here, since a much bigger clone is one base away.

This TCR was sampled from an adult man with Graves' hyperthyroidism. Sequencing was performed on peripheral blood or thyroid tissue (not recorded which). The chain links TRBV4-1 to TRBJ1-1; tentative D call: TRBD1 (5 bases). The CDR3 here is CASSCLQDSTEAFF. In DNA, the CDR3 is TGCGCCAGCAGCTGCCTACAGGATAGCACTGAAGCTTTCTTT.